The sequence of this T cell receptor beta chain was determined in a study of technical replicates of blood from a handful of donors. Germline V gene sequence: CDR1 SGDLS, CDR2 YYNGEE. This CDR3 region has 14 residues. J lost 11 bases, V lost 4 bases, and 11 bases had no gene match. Method: immunoSEQ multiplex PCR; TCRdb's copy keeps in-frame clones and lacks some. The sample carries approximately 87,000 clones, under 95% recorded once. The source material was T cells isolated from PBMCs. This sequence originates from a human donor in good health. The V and J genes are TRBV9 and TRBJ2-5, with 10 bases identical to TRBD2. This chain's CDR3 is CASSYGLAEPLQYF. The CDR3, as DNA: TGTGCCAGCAGCTACGGACTAGCGGAGCCTCTACAGTACTTC.